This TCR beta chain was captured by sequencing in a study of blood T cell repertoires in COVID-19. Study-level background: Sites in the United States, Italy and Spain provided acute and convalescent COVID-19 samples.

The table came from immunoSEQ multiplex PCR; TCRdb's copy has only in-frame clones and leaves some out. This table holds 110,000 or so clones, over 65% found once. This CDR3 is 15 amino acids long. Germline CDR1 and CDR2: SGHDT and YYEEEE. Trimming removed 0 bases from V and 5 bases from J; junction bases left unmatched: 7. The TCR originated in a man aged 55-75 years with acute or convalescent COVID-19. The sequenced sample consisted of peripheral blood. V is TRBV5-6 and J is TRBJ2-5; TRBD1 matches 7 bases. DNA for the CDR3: TGTGCCAGCAGCTTGGCAACAGGGGTGGGTGAGACCCAGTACTTC. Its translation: CASSLATGVGETQYF.